Following are 12 T cell receptor beta chains from one sample sequenced in a study of T-cell memory formation after mild COVID-19. TCRdb processed the 5' RACE reads anew with MiXCR; each CDR3 protein has one entry. The sample consists of 150,000 to 200,000 distinct CDR3 sequences, roughly 30% of them appearing once. The specimen sequenced was PBMCs or a T cell subset sorted from them (not recorded which). These receptor sequences come from an adult woman who had mild COVID-19 (a few samples of this study predate the infection). Cell type and time point are not known.

This clonotype was counted only a few times. J is TRBJ2-7 and V is TRBV12-3 or TRBV12-4; D unresolved. The CDR3 runs to 13 residues. The germline V and J ends were trimmed by 6 bases and 0 bases, with 9 bases remaining between them. CDR3 DNA sequence: TGTGCCAGCAGCCCCAAGAGCTCCTACGAGCAGTACTTC. Encoded protein: CASSPKSSYEQYF.

This clonotype was counted many times. This sequence joins TRBV20-1 and TRBJ1-1, with 9 bases that match TRBD1. V trimming: 0 bases; J trimming: 3 bases; junction bases outside the gene matches: 5. The CDR3 runs 15 residues. Germline V lookup: CDR1 DFQATT, CDR2 SNEGSKA (reference sequence). CDR3 sequence reads: CSAREQGALDTEAFF. As DNA, the CDR3 is TGCAGTGCTAGAGAACAGGGGGCCTTGGACACTGAAGCTTTCTTT.

By sample fraction, this clonotype is medium-sized. This rearrangement joins TRBV18 to TRBJ2-7, with 7 bases aligning to TRBD2. The CDR3 contains 16 residues. The ends lost 3 bases at V and 4 bases at J; junction bases unmatched: 12. Germline V lookup: CDR1 KGHSH, CDR2 LQKENI. Here the CDR3 DNA reads TGTGCCAGCTCACCCCAAGGGTCGGGGGGTTCGTACGAGCAGTACTTC. This translates into CASSPQGSGGSYEQYF.

This clonotype showed up just a few times. The chain is built from TRBV12-3 or TRBV12-4 and TRBJ2-1; no definite D call. The CDR3 length is 16 residues. V was pared by 0 bases and J by 4 bases, with 13 bases between. DNA of the CDR3: TGTGCCAGCAGTTTAGCGCAGGACCCGAGGTACAATGAGCAGTTCTTC. Translation: CASSLAQDPRYNEQFF.

This clonotype appeared a few times. V gene TRBV5-6 combines with J gene TRBJ1-3, with TRBD1 matching over 7 bases. Germline V gives CDR1 SGHDT, CDR2 YYEEEE. V was clipped by 1 base and J by 0 bases; unmatched bases: 4. CDR3 length equals 16 residues. The CDR3 DNA is TGTGCCAGCAGCTTGATGGGACAGATCTCTGGAAACACCATATATTTT. This codes for CASSLMGQISGNTIYF.

The gene calls are TRBV7-9 and TRBJ1-3, with D uncertain. The CDR3 totals 15 residues. Trimming took 5 bases from V and 0 from J, leaving 11 bases between them. Per the germline V gene, CDR1 is SEHNR and CDR2 is FQNEAQ (reference sequence). The CDR3 DNA reads TGTGCCAGCAGCCCTCCGGCGGCCTCTGGAAACACCATATATTTT. It translates to CASSPPAASGNTIYF.

On this clonotype itself: Relative to the germline gene, one junction end is altered; a read error may explain this. The V call is TRBV5-8, the J call TRBJ2-2; D possibly corresponds to TRBD2 (5 bases). Germline CDR1 reads SGHTS; CDR2 reads YDEGEE. The CDR3 contains 11 residues. CDR3 sequence: CASSSYGKLFF. CDR3 DNA: TGTGCCAGCAGCTCATACGGGAAGCTGTTTTTT.

The chain couples TRBV5-1 to TRBJ2-3; TRBD2 is a possible D gene (5 bases). This CDR3 has 14 amino acids. Germline CDR1 and CDR2: SGHRS and YFSETQ. V gave up 0 bases and J gave up 5 bases, with 10 bases separating them. CDR3 coding DNA: TGCGCCAGCAGCTTGGTGGTTGGAGGAGATACGCAGTATTTT. It specifies CASSLVVGGDTQYF.

This chain connects TRBV9 to TRBJ2-3, with a weak D call TRBD1 (5 bases). Per germline, CDR1 SGDLS and CDR2 YYNGEE. The CDR3 has 14 residues. V lost 0 bases, J lost 5 bases, and 10 bases lay in between. The CDR3 loop is CASSVEPGLDTQYF. In DNA form, the CDR3 reads TGTGCCAGCAGCGTAGAGCCAGGGTTAGATACGCAGTATTTT.

Only a few counts were recorded for this clonotype. V usage is TRBV18 and J usage is TRBJ1-4, with D unresolved. V was clipped by 1 base and J by 1 base, with 7 bases between them. Germline CDR1 and CDR2: KGHSH and LQKENI. The CDR3 contains 15 residues. The CDR3 loop reads CASSPQWGTNEKLFF. The CDR3, as DNA: TGTGCCAGCTCACCACAGTGGGGAACTAATGAAAAACTGTTTTTT.

This clonotype appeared a few times. This chain links TRBV7-2 with TRBJ1-5; TRBD1 is a possible D gene (6 bases). The V and J ends lost 5 bases and 5 bases respectively, with 13 bases between them. Germline CDR1 is SGHTA and CDR2 is FQGNSA. The CDR3 is made up of 14 amino acids. The CDR3 protein is CASSATGQDQPQHF. CDR3 in DNA: TGTGCCAGCAGCGCCACAGGGCAGGATCAGCCCCAGCATTTT.

The sample holds a few counts of this clonotype. The chain joins TRBV18 to TRBJ2-1; D uncertain. V lost 2 bases to trimming and J lost 5 bases, with 4 bases between them. Per germline, CDR1 KGHSH and CDR2 LQKENI. There are 12 residues in the CDR3. DNA of the CDR3: TGTGCCAGCTCACCAAGTAACAATGAGCAGTTCTTC. Protein product: CASSPSNNEQFF.